The clone carrying this TCR beta chain has ten or more counts. The target antigen is unknown. With 0 bases removed from V and 5 bases from J, the gap between germline ends came to 7 bases. The CDR3 is made up of 13 amino acids. Germline V gene lookup returns CDR1 SGHTA and CDR2 FQGTGA. TCR beta VDJ combinations and CDR3 sequences were profiled from genomic DNA. TCRdb re-called the reads with MiXCR, one entry per CDR3 protein. The sample includes some 220,000 distinct CDR3 sequences, roughly 35% of them seen just once. These data originate in a study of CD8+CD57+ T cells in acquired aplastic anemia. Study details: Yields of DNA that came from sorted CD4+ and CD8+ cells averaged roughly 3.2 ug.

Study outcomes and limitations: Patients and controls shared under 30 CD8+ CDR3 sequences, highly expressed in patients. The CD8+ Simpson's diversity of patients and controls was not significantly different.

The material sequenced was sorted CD4+, CD8+, or CD8+CD57+ T cells (not recorded which) from PBMCs. The V gene is TRBV7-3, the J gene TRBJ1-2; D is unclear. The receptor's source is a human donor in good health, serving as a control. The CDR3 DNA sequence: TGTGCCAGCAGCTTAACCGCGGGGTATGGCTACACCTTC. This sequence encodes CASSLTAGYGYTF.